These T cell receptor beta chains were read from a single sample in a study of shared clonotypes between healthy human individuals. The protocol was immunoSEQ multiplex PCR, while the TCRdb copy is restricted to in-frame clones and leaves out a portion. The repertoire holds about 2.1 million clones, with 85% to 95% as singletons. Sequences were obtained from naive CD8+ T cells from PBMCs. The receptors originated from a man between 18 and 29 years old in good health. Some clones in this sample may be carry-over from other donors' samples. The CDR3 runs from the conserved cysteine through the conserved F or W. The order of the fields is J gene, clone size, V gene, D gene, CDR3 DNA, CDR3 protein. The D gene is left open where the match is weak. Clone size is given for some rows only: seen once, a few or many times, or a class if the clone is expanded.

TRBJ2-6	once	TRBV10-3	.	TGTGCCATCAGTGAATCTGGGGCCAACGTCCTGACTTTC	CAISESGANVLTF
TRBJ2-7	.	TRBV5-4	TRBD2	TGTGCCAGCAGCCTCCGGGACTACCCCTACGAGCAGTACTTC	CASSLRDYPYEQYF
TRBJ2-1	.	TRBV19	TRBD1	TGTGCCAGTAGTATCCCTCTCGGGACAGGGTGGAATGAGCAGTTCTTC	CASSIPLGTGWNEQFF
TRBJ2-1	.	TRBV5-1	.	TGCGCCAGCAGGGGACCTCCAGACAATGAGCAGTTCTTC	CASRGPPDNEQFF
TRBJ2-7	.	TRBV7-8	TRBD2	TGTGCCAGCAGCCCGCCCGGGGTAGCGGGTTATGGCGAGCAGTACTTC	CASSPPGVAGYGEQYF
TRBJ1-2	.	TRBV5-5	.	TGTGCCAGCAGCTCCCCGAGGGTAAACTATGGCTACACCTTC	CASSSPRVNYGYTF
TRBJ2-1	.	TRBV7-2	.	TGTGCCAGCAGCTTAGCGGGACTCCACTCCTACAATGAGCAGTTCTTC	CASSLAGLHSYNEQFF
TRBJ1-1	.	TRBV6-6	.	TGTGCCAGCATCTTCTTCCCCGTCGACACTGAAGCTTTCTTT	CASIFFPVDTEAFF
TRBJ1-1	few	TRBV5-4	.	TGTGCCAGCAGCTTGGGATGGGTGAACACTGAAGCTTTCTTT	CASSLGWVNTEAFF
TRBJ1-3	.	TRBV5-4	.	TGTGCCAGCAGCTTCGGGAACTCTGGAAACACCATATATTTT	CASSFGNSGNTIYF
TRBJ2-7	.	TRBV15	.	TGTGCCACCAGCAGAGTATCCGACGGAGAGCAGTACTTC	CATSRVSDGEQYF
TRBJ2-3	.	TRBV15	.	TGTGCCACCAGCAGAGATCTGGGGGAGCAGTATTTT	CATSRDLGEQYF
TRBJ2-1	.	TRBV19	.	TGTGCCAGTAAAGAGGGACCAAGCTCCTACAATGAGCAGTTCTTC	CASKEGPSSYNEQFF
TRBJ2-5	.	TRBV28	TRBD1	TGTGCCAGCAGTTACGGGACAGCCAAGTGGGAGACCCAGTACTTC	CASSYGTAKWETQYF
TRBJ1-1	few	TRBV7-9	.	TGTGCCAGCAGCTCGCCCATAACAGGGAACACTGAAGCTTTCTTT	CASSSPITGNTEAFF
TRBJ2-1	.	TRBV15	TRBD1	TGTGCCACCAGCGCGAGACAGGGTTGGGGCAATGAGCAGTTCTTC	CATSARQGWGNEQFF
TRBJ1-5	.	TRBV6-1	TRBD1	TGTGCCAGCAGTGTGTGGCAGGGGGCGAATCAGCCCCAGCATTTT	CASSVWQGANQPQHF
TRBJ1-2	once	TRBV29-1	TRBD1	TGCGGGGGCTCCGGGACAGGGGGCATATATGGCTACACCTTC	CGGSGTGGIYGYTF
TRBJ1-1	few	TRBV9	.	TGTGCCAGCAGCGTTTCGGACAGAAGGAACACTGAAGCTTTCTTT	CASSVSDRRNTEAFF
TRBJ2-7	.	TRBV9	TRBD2	TGTGCCAGCAGCGCCTATAGCGGGAGGGGATACGAGCAGTACTTC	CASSAYSGRGYEQYF
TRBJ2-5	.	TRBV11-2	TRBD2	TGTGCCAGCAGCTTGATGGCGGGGGGCATGGGAGAGACCCAGTACTTC	CASSLMAGGMGETQYF
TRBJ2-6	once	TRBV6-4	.	TGTGCCAGCAGTGACTCTAACAGGGGAGGCTCCGGGGCCAACGTCCTGACTTTC	CASSDSNRGGSGANVLTF
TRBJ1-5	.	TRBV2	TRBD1	TGTGCCAGCCGCACAGGTCTAGTTGGGCGACAGGGGTATCAGCCCCAGCATTTT	CASRTGLVGRQGYQPQHF
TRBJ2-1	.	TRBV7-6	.	TGTGCCAGCAGCTTAGCTAGGGAGTCCTACAATGAGCAGTTCTTC	CASSLARESYNEQFF
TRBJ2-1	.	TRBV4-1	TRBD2	TGCGCCAGCAGCCCCAGGACTAGCGGGAGGTACAATGAGCAGTTCTTC	CASSPRTSGRYNEQFF
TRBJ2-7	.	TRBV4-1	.	TGCGCCAGCAGCCGACCAGATTCAACAGAATCCTACGAGCAGTACTTC	CASSRPDSTESYEQYF
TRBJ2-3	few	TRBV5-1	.	TGCGCCAGCAGCTTCTACACAGATACGCAGTATTTT	CASSFYTDTQYF
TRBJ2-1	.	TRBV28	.	TGTGCCAGCACGGACCACAGCTACAATGAGCAGTTCTTC	CASTDHSYNEQFF
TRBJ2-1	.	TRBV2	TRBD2	TGTGCCAGCAGTCCAACTAGCGGGACCTACAATGAGCAGTTCTTC	CASSPTSGTYNEQFF
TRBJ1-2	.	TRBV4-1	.	TGCGCCAGCAGCCCCGGGACCGCTTCTAACTATGGCTACACCTTC	CASSPGTASNYGYTF
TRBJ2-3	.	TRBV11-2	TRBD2	TGTGCCAGCAGCTTAAGAGCGGGAGGCACAGATACGCAGTATTTT	CASSLRAGGTDTQYF
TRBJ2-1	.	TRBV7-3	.	TGTGCCAGCAGTTCAGGGGGGAATGAGCAGTTCTTC	CASSSGGNEQFF
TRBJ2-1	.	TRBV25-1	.	TGTGCCAGCAGGGCTACTGCGGGACGAGCCGACAATGAGCAGTTCTTC	CASRATAGRADNEQFF
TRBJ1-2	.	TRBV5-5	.	TGTGCCAGCAGCCTTCGAGTGCAGGGCCTCAGCGGCTACACCTTC	CASSLRVQGLSGYTF
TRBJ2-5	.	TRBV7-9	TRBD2	TGTGCCAGCAGCTCCCCCAGCGGGGTCCAAGAGACCCAGTACTTC	CASSSPSGVQETQYF
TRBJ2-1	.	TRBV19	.	TGTGCCAGTAGTATATCGCGACTGGAGCAGTTCTTC	CASSISRLEQFF
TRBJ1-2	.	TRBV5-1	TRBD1	TGCGCCAGCAGCGACCCGGGACAGGGAGGCGGCTATGGCTACACCTTC	CASSDPGQGGGYGYTF
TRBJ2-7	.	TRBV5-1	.	TGCGCCAGCAGAGTAGGGGCCTCAGAGGCCGAGCAGTACTTC	CASRVGASEAEQYF
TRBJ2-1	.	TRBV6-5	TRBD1	TGTGCCAGCAGCCCGACAGGGGACAATGAGCAGTTCTTC	CASSPTGDNEQFF
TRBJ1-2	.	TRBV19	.	TGTGCCAGTAGTATTGCCAGGGCAGGCGGCTACACCTTC	CASSIARAGGYTF
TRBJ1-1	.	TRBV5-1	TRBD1	TGCGCCAGCAGCTTGGAGCATACAGGGGGGAACACTGAAGCTTTCTTT	CASSLEHTGGNTEAFF
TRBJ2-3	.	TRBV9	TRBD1	TGTGCCAGCAGCGCCAACAGGGGGCCCACAGATACGCAGTATTTT	CASSANRGPTDTQYF
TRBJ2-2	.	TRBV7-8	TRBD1	TGTGCCAGCAGCTTCTTACAGGGGGCGAACACCGGGGAGCTGTTTTTT	CASSFLQGANTGELFF
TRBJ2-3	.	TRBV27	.	TGTGCCAGCAAAAGCGAAGGGCCAAGCACAGATACGCAGTATTTT	CASKSEGPSTDTQYF
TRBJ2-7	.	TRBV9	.	TGTGCCAGCAGCGGAGGTTCGCGGGACCACGAGCAGTACTTC	CASSGGSRDHEQYF
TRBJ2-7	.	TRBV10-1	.	TGCGCCAGCAGTCGACTTCAGGGGAACTACGAGCAGTACTTC	CASSRLQGNYEQYF
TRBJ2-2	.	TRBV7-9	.	TGTGCCAGCAGCTCGCCCCTTGGACCGTCCACCGGGGAGCTGTTTTTT	CASSSPLGPSTGELFF
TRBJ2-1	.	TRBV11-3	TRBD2	TGTGCCAGCAGCTTAGACCCCCCGGGACTAGCGGGAGCCAATGAGCAGTTCTTC	CASSLDPPGLAGANEQFF
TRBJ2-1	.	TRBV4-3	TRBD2	TGCGCCAGCAGCCAAGAGAGCGGGAGGGCCGATGAGCAGTTCTTC	CASSQESGRADEQFF
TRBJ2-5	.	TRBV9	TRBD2	TGTGCCAGCAGCGCAATACCGGGACTAGCGGTTCAAGAGACCCAGTACTTC	CASSAIPGLAVQETQYF
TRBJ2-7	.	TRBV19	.	TGTGCCAGTAGTCCAGGACGGTGGTCCTACGAGCAGTACTTC	CASSPGRWSYEQYF
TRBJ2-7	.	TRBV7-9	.	TGTGCCAGCAGCCGCGGGACTTTCGAGCAGTACTTC	CASSRGTFEQYF
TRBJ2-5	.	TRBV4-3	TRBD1	TGCGCCAGCAGCCCATTCGGGACAGGGGAGGAGACCCAGTACTTC	CASSPFGTGEETQYF
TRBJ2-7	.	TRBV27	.	TGTGCCAGCAGTTTTGGAGGGTGGTACGAGCAGTACTTC	CASSFGGWYEQYF